These 30 T cell receptor beta chains share one sample of origin, sequenced in a study of Graves' ophthalmopathy and Graves' hyperthyroidism. Amplification of the TCR beta CDR3 regions used RNA transcripts (as template). After a first-round RT-PCR with HTBI primers, a second-round multiplex PCR was run. One entry per CDR3 protein, called by TCRdb with MiXCR from the multiplex PCR reads. The sample yields 350,000 to 400,000 distinct CDR3 sequences, about 17% seen once. The sequenced sample was peripheral blood. The receptors derive from a woman between 18 and 29 years old with Graves' ophthalmopathy.

This clonotype was counted at least ten times. The chain recombines TRBV20-1 with TRBJ2-3; D unresolved. The CDR3 loop spans 12 amino acids. V was shortened by 1 base and J by 0 bases, with 2 bases between the two germline ends. Germline CDR1 and CDR2: DFQATT and SNEGSKA (reference sequence). CDR3 region: CSARVSTDTQYF. In nucleotides, the CDR3 is TGCAGTGCTAGAGTTAGCACAGATACGCAGTATTTT.

This clonotype was counted many times. This chain joins TRBV27 and TRBJ2-7, with a tentative D call TRBD1 (8 bases). V was trimmed by 3 bases and J by 6 bases, leaving 21 bases between them. The CDR3 has 16 amino acids. CDR1 MNHEY and CDR2 SMNVEV come from the germline V gene (reference sequence). The chain's CDR3 is CASSFLETSRGLEQYF. In DNA, the CDR3 is TGTGCCAGCAGTTTCCTCGAGACTAGCAGGGGGCTCGAGCAGTACTTC.

This clonotype was detected many times. The chain joins TRBV6-1 to TRBJ2-5; no reliable D call. Per the germline V gene, CDR1 is MNHNS and CDR2 is SASEGT. V was shortened by 0 bases and J by 2 bases, with 7 bases between the two germline ends. The CDR3 loop spans 14 amino acids. The DNA for the CDR3 is TGTGCCAGCAGTGAAGCGTCCCGTCAAGAGACCCAGTACTTC. Protein product: CASSEASRQETQYF.

The chain couples TRBV6-5 to TRBJ2-3, with 10 positions matching TRBD2. After removal of 2 bases from V and 5 bases from J, the junction contained 4 bases not matched to a gene. CDR1 is MNHEY, CDR2 SVGAGI, per germline. This CDR3 region has 15 residues. The CDR3 sequence: CASSYGTSELDTQYF. CDR3 sequence (DNA): TGTGCCAGCAGTTACGGGACTAGCGAATTAGATACGCAGTATTTT.

This clonotype was detected many times. The chain carries TRBV29-1 and TRBJ2-5; the D gene is possibly TRBD1 (5 bases). From germline, CDR1 is SQVTM and CDR2 ANQGSEA. The ends were cut back, 7 bases at V and 5 bases at J, with 14 bases in the middle. The CDR3 has 12 amino acids. DNA for the CDR3: TGCAGCGGTGGGGCCTACGGGGAGACCCAGTACTTC. This encodes CSGGAYGETQYF.

The CDR3 sequence: CASSEGTYSYEQYF. CDR3 nucleotide sequence: TGTGCCAGCAGTGAAGGTACCTACTCCTACGAGCAGTACTTC. The gene calls are TRBV2 and TRBJ2-7; D remains unclear. V was pared by 1 base and J by 0 bases, with 7 bases between. CDR1 and CDR2 from the germline V gene are SNHLY and FYNNEI. The CDR3 runs to 14 residues.

The sample holds many counts of this clonotype. The rearrangement links TRBV7-2 to TRBJ2-7; TRBD2 matches at 15 bases. Germline V CDR1 and CDR2: SGHTA, FQGNSA. Unmatched junction bases numbered 5, after V lost 0 bases and J lost 5 bases. The CDR3 runs to 17 residues. CDR3 coding DNA: TGTGCCAGCAGCTTAGCCGGGACTAGCGGGGGGTATCACGAGCAGTACTTC. Protein: CASSLAGTSGGYHEQYF.

This clonotype was observed many times. This chain connects TRBV6-2 or TRBV6-3 to TRBJ1-5; D call uncertain. V was clipped by 7 bases and J by 6 bases, with 13 bases between them. This CDR3 has 13 residues. Per the germline V gene, CDR1 is MNHEY and CDR2 is SVGEGT. CDR3 nucleotides: TGTGCCAGCAATCCAGGCATCGGTCAGCCCCAGCATTTT. This codes for CASNPGIGQPQHF.

This clonotype was seen many times. This chain connects TRBV12-3 or TRBV12-4 to TRBJ2-7; weak D call: TRBD2 (5 bases). This CDR3 is 15 amino acids long. V lost 6 bases to trimming and J lost 2 bases, with 17 bases between them. CDR3 residues: CASSPGGLITYEQYF. Written as DNA, the CDR3 is TGTGCCAGCAGCCCTGGCGGACTGATTACCTACGAGCAGTACTTC.

This clonotype showed up many times. V is TRBV6-5 and J is TRBJ1-2; D is perhaps TRBD1 (5 bases). There are 12 residues in the CDR3. Germline lookup yields CDR1 MNHEY and CDR2 SVGAGI. V lost 11 bases and J 5 bases, leaving 15 bases between the germline ends. Here the CDR3 DNA reads TGTGCCGTAAAGCAGGGTTGGTATGGCTACACCTTC. It yields the protein CAVKQGWYGYTF.

The rearrangement joins TRBV6-1 to TRBJ1-6; TRBD1 is a possible D gene (5 bases). CDR1 and CDR2 from the germline V gene are MNHNS and SASEGT. V lost 2 bases and J 10 bases, leaving 9 bases between the germline ends. The CDR3 extends over 13 amino acids. The CDR3: CASSETGNSPLHF. The CDR3 DNA sequence: TGTGCCAGCAGTGAAACAGGCAACTCACCCCTCCACTTT.

This clonotype was seen repeatedly, ten times or more. The V call is TRBV25-1, the J call TRBJ2-7; 7 bases fit TRBD1. Unmatched junction bases numbered 4, after V lost 5 bases and J lost 0 bases. This CDR3 comprises 14 residues. Germline CDR1 reads MGHDK; CDR2 reads SYGVNS. The CDR3 bases are TGTGCCAGCAGTACTTGGGACAGCTCCTACGAGCAGTACTTC. The encoded protein is CASSTWDSSYEQYF.

This clonotype was counted many times. The chain uses TRBV6-1 and TRBJ1-1, with D uncertain. The CDR3 is 14 residues long. Trimming left V 2 bases short and J 1 base short, with 8 bases between. From germline, CDR1 is MNHNS and CDR2 SASEGT. In DNA form, the CDR3 reads TGTGCCAGCAGTGAATTCTTCGGGAACACTGAAGCTTTCTTT. The encoded protein is CASSEFFGNTEAFF.

This clonotype was found a few times. The chain recombines TRBV6-1 with TRBJ1-5, with no clear D. From germline, CDR1 is MNHNS and CDR2 SASEGT. V lost 6 bases and J lost 3, with 12 bases in between. The CDR3 sequence is 14 residues long. The CDR3 loop reads CASSPIPYNQPQHF. The CDR3, as DNA: TGTGCCAGCAGCCCGATTCCCTACAATCAGCCCCAGCATTTT.

This clonotype was seen many times. V is TRBV7-2 and J is TRBJ2-7, with 8 bases fitting TRBD1. This CDR3 contains 14 residues. Trimming removed 7 bases from V and 3 bases from J; junction bases left unmatched: 8. CDR1 and CDR2 from the germline V gene are SGHTA and FQGNSA. CDR3 sequence reads: CASNPRGLSYEQYF. CDR3 nucleotides: TGTGCCAGCAATCCCAGGGGGCTGAGCTACGAGCAGTACTTC.

The chain combines TRBV28 with TRBJ1-1; D not certain. V lost 0 bases and J 1 base, leaving 9 bases between the germline ends. CDR1 and CDR2 from the germline V gene are MDHEN and SYDVKM. The CDR3 runs 15 residues. The CDR3 loop reads CASSLWGSSNTEAFF. The CDR3 DNA follows: TGTGCCAGCAGTTTATGGGGCAGTTCGAACACTGAAGCTTTCTTT.

This clonotype was seen at least ten times. The genes are TRBV6-5 and TRBJ1-6, with D maybe TRBD1 (5 bases). Germline V gives CDR1 MNHEY, CDR2 SVGAGI. V was pared by 10 bases and J by 5 bases, with 24 bases between. This CDR3 region has 17 residues. DNA of the CDR3: TGTGCCACCTCGAGTAGGCGGGGCTGGGCGAATAATTCACCCCTCCACTTT. Amino acids: CATSSRRGWANNSPLHF.

CDR3 residues: CASSSTGGEEAFF. CDR3 bases: TGTGCCAGCAGCTCGACAGGGGGCGAAGAAGCTTTCTTT. The V gene is TRBV7-2, the J gene TRBJ1-1; 10 positions agree with TRBD1. This CDR3 has 13 amino acids. V was clipped by 4 bases and J by 8 bases; unmatched bases: 4. Germline CDR1 is SGHTA and CDR2 is FQGNSA.

This clonotype showed up many times. A much bigger clone sits one base away, suggesting this may be a read error. The gene calls are TRBV12-3 or TRBV12-4 and TRBJ1-1; tentative D call: TRBD1 (5 bases). The CDR3 is 14 residues long. Trimming cost V 6 bases and J 4 bases, with 15 bases left between them. CDR3 region: CASRDGRVSTEAFF. DNA of the CDR3: TGTGCCAGCAGGGACGGCAGGGTGAGCACTGAAGCTTTCTTT.

This clonotype has just a few counts. A read error is possible here, since a much larger clone lies one base away. The chain is built from TRBV5-1 and TRBJ1-1; weak D call: TRBD1 (5 bases). Germline V gives CDR1 SGHRS, CDR2 YFSETQ. The CDR3 consists of 12 residues. Trimming left V 4 bases short and J 10 bases short, with 14 bases between. This CDR3 is CASSQGTSGAFF. The CDR3 nucleotides read TGCGCCAGCAGCCAAGGGACTTCCGGAGCTTTCTTT.

The chain couples TRBV6-2 or TRBV6-3 to TRBJ2-2; 8 positions match TRBD1. The CDR3 loop spans 15 amino acids. Germline V CDR1 and CDR2: MNHEY, SVGEGT. Trimming removed 6 bases from V and 3 bases from J; junction bases left unmatched: 6. The CDR3 coding sequence is TGTGCCAGCAGCTGGACAGGGCTCGACACCGGGGAGCTGTTTTTT. It translates to CASSWTGLDTGELFF.

This clonotype was detected many times. The genes are TRBV6-5 and TRBJ1-1, with TRBD1 identical over 10 bases. The CDR3 runs to 13 residues. Germline lookup yields CDR1 MNHEY and CDR2 SVGAGI. The J segment lost 8 bases and the V segment lost 2 bases, leaving 2 bases of the junction unmatched. CDR3 sequence: CASSYRDRGEAFF. The CDR3 DNA reads as TGTGCCAGCAGTTACCGGGACAGGGGAGAAGCTTTCTTT.

The sample holds many counts of this clonotype. The CDR3 DNA is TGTGCCAGCAGCCCCAAGGGGGCAGGGGGCGGTCAGCCCCAGCATTTT. This encodes CASSPKGAGGGQPQHF. The rearrangement joins TRBV4-2 to TRBJ1-5, with 8 bases aligning to TRBD1. V shed 4 bases, J shed 6 bases, and the junction held 11 bases outside the gene matches. The CDR3 has 16 residues. Per the germline V gene, CDR1 is LGHNA and CDR2 is YNFKEQ.

This clonotype was counted many times. The chain is built from TRBV6-1 and TRBJ1-1; tentative D call: TRBD1 (6 bases). Germline lookup yields CDR1 MNHNS and CDR2 SASEGT. Deletions cut 6 bases from V and 6 bases from J, with 20 bases between. The CDR3 has 15 amino acids. This CDR3 reads CASRTPLGSGAEAFF. The DNA for the CDR3 is TGTGCCAGCAGGACCCCTCTCGGGTCAGGGGCTGAAGCTTTCTTT.

Ten or more counts support this clonotype. J is TRBJ2-7 and V is TRBV12-3 or TRBV12-4; 11 bases are shared with TRBD1. J lost 6 bases, V lost 8 bases, and 9 bases had no gene match. There are 14 residues in the CDR3. The CDR3 here is CASAPGQGVGEQYF. CDR3 nucleotides: TGTGCCAGCGCGCCGGGACAGGGGGTCGGCGAGCAGTACTTC.

This clonotype appeared many times. The chain recombines TRBV7-2 with TRBJ2-7; D may be TRBD1 (5 bases). This CDR3 region has 14 residues. Germline values: CDR1 SGHTA, CDR2 FQGNSA. The V end lost 5 bases, the J end lost 3 bases, and 14 bases lay between the germline ends. The CDR3 region is CASSPVPGFYEQYF. The CDR3, as DNA: TGTGCCAGCAGCCCCGTTCCAGGGTTCTACGAGCAGTACTTC.

J is TRBJ2-2 and V is TRBV19; 7 bases are a match to TRBD2. The germline gives CDR1 LNHDA, CDR2 SQIVND (reference sequence). Trimming cost V 5 bases and J 0 bases; bases outside gene matches: 6. This CDR3 contains 16 residues. The CDR3 spells CASSPSGLANTGELFF. The CDR3 DNA follows: TGTGCCAGTAGTCCATCCGGACTAGCGAACACCGGGGAGCTGTTTTTT.

There are many counts of this clonotype. The rearrangement uses TRBV11-2 and TRBJ2-7; 7 bases map to TRBD2. V was pared by 0 bases and J by 3 bases, with 8 bases of the junction left unmatched. CDR3 size: 16 residues. The germline gives CDR1 SGHAT, CDR2 FQNNGV. This CDR3 is CASSLDHASGYYEQYF. CDR3 nucleotide sequence: TGTGCCAGCAGCTTAGATCATGCTAGCGGATACTACGAGCAGTACTTC.

This clonotype was counted at least ten times. The chain has TRBV11-2 and TRBJ2-7; TRBD1 matches at 12 bases. CDR1 and CDR2 (germline): SGHAT, FQNNGV. The CDR3 is made up of 16 amino acids. J gave up 0 bases and V 6 bases, and 6 bases lay outside the gene matches. CDR3 amino acids: CASRFMGQGASYEQYF. The CDR3 nucleotides are TGTGCCAGCAGATTTATGGGACAGGGGGCCTCCTACGAGCAGTACTTC.

The sample holds many counts of this clonotype. The chain has TRBV30 and TRBJ1-2, with 8 bases that match TRBD1. The CDR3 totals 14 residues. J was trimmed by 1 base and V by 4 bases; bases with no gene match: 5. The germline CDR1 and CDR2 sequences are GTSNPN and SVGIG (reference sequence). CDR3 residues: CAWTRDRFNYGYTF. As DNA, the CDR3 is TGTGCCTGGACCCGGGACAGGTTTAACTATGGCTACACCTTC. Based on the CDR3 plus reference TRBV30 and TRBJ1-2, the full variable domain is SQTIHQWPATLVQPVGSPLSLECTVEGTSNPNLYWYRQAAGRGLQLLFYSVGIGQISSEVPQNLSASRPQDRQFILSSKKLLLSDSGFYLCAWTRDRFNYGYTFGSGTRLTVV.